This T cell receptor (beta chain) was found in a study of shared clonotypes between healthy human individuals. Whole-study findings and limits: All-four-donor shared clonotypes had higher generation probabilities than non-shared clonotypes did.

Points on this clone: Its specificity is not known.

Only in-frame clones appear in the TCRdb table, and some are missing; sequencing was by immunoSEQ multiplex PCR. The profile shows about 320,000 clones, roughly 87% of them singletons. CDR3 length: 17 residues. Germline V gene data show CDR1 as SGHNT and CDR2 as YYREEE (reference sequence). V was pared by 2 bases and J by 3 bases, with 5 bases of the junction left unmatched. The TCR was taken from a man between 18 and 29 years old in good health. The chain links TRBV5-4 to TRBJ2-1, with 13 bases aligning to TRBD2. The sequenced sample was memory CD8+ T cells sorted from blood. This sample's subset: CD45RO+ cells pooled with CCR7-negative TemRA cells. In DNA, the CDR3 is TGTGCCAGCAGCTTAACTAGCGGGGGGGCCGGCTACAATGAGCAGTTCTTC. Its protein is CASSLTSGGAGYNEQFF.